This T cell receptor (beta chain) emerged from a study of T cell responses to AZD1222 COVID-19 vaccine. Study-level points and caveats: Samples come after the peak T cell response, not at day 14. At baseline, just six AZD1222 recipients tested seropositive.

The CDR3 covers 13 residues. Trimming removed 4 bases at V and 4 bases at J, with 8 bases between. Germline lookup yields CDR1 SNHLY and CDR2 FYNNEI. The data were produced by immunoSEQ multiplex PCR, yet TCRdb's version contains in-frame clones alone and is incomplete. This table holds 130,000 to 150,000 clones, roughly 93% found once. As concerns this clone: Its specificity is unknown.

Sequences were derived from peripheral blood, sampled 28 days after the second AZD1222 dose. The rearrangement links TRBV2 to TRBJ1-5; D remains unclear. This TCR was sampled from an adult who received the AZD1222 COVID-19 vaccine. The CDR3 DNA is TGTGCCAGCAGTGGCGCTCTAAATCAGCCCCAGCATTTT. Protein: CASSGALNQPQHF.